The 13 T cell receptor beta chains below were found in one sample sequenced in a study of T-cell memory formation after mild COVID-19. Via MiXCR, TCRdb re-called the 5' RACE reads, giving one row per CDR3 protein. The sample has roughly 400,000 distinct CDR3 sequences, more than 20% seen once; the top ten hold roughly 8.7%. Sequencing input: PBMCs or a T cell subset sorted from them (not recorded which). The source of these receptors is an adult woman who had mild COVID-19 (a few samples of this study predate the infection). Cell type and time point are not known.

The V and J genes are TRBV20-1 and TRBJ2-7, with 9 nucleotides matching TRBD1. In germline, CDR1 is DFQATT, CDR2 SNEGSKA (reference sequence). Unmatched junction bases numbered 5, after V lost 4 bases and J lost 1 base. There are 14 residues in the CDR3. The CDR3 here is CSAKQGALSYEQYF. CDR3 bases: TGCAGTGCTAAACAGGGGGCGTTGTCCTACGAGCAGTACTTC.

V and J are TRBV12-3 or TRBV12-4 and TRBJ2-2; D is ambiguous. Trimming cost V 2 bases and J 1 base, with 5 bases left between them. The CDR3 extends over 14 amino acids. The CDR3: CASSLNMNTGELFF. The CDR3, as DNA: TGTGCCAGCAGTTTAAATATGAACACCGGGGAGCTGTTTTTT.

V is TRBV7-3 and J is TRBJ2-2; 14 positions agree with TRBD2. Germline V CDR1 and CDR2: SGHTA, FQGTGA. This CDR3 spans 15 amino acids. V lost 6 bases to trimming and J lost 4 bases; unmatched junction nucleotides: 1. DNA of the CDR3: TGTGCCAGCAGTGGGACTAGCGGGAGCACCGGGGAGCTGTTTTTT. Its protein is CASSGTSGSTGELFF.

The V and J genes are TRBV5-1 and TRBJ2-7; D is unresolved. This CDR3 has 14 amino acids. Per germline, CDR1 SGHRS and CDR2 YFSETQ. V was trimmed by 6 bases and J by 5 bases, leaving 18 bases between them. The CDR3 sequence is CASNPAPGSHEQYF. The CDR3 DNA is TGCGCCAGCAACCCCGCCCCTGGTTCGCACGAGCAGTACTTC.

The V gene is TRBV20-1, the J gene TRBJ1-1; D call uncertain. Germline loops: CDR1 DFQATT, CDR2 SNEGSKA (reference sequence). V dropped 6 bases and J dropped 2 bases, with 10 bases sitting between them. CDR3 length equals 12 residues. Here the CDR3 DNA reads TGCAGTGCGGTAGGTCTAAACACTGAAGCTTTCTTT. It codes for CSAVGLNTEAFF.

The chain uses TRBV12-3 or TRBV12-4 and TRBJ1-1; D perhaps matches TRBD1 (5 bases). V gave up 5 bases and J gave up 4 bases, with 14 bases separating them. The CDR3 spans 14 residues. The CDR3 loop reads CASSPAGRGTEAFF. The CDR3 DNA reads TGTGCCAGCAGTCCGGCGGGGCGTGGCACTGAAGCTTTCTTT.

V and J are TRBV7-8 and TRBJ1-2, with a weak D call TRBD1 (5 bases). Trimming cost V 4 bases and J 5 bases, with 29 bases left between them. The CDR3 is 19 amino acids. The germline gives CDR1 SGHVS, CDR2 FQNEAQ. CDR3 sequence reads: CASSSTFGGKEGPRYGYTF. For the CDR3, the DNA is TGTGCCAGCAGCTCCACCTTCGGGGGGAAAGAGGGGCCTCGTTATGGCTACACCTTC.

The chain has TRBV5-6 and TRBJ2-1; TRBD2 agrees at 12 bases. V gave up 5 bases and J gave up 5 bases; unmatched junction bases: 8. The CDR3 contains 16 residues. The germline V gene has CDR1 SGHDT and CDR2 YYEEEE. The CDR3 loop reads CASSSLAGGPNNEQFF. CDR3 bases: TGTGCCAGCAGTTCTCTAGCGGGAGGGCCGAACAATGAGCAGTTCTTC.

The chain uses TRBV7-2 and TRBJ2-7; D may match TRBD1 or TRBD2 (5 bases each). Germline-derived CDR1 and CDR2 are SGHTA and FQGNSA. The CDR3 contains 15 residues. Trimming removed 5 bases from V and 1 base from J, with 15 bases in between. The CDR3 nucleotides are TGTGCCAGCAGCCAGAGGGGCAGGCAATCCTACGAGCAGTACTTC. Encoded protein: CASSQRGRQSYEQYF.

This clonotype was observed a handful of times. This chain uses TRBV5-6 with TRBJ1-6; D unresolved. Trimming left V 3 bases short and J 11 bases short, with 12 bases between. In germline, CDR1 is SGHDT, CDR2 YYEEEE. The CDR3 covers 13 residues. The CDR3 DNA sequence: TGTGCCAGCAGCTCGCGGGTCGAGGCACCCCTCCACTTT. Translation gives CASSSRVEAPLHF.

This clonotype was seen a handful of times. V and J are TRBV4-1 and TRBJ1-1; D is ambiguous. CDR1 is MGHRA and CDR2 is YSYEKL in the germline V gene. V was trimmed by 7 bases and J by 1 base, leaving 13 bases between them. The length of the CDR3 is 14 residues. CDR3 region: CASTRVEGNTEAFF. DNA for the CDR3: TGCGCCAGCACCAGAGTAGAAGGGAACACTGAAGCTTTCTTT.

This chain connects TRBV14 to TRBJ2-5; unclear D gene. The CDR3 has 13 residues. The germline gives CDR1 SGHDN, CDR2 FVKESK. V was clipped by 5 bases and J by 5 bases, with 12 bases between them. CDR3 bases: TGTGCCAGCAGCGCCTCGGTATGGGAGACCCAGTACTTC. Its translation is CASSASVWETQYF.

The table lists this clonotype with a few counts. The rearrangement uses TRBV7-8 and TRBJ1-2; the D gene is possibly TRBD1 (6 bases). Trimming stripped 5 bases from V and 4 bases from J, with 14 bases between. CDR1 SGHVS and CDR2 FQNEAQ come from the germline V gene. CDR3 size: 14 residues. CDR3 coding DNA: TGTGCCAGCAGCGGTAGGGGGGAGCCCTATGGCTACACCTTC. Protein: CASSGRGEPYGYTF.